This record looks at one TCR beta chain sequence and its context. The sample belongs to a study of blood T cell repertoires in COVID-19. Repertoires were generated with immunoSEQ multiplex PCR, while TCRdb's copy carries only in-frame clones and drops some. The table lists 150,000 or so clones, around 82% of them singletons. The sequence derives from a man aged 35-49 years who had recovered from COVID-19. The sample was PBMCs or T cells enriched from blood (not recorded which).

The DNA of the CDR3 is TGCAGCGTCCCTAGCGGGGGGGCTATGGGGACCCAGTACTTC. It encodes CSVPSGGAMGTQYF. V gene TRBV29-1 combines with J gene TRBJ2-5; 12 positions match TRBD2. This CDR3 is built from 14 residues. The germline V gene has CDR1 SQVTM and CDR2 ANQGSEA. Trimming removed 6 bases from V and 7 bases from J; junction bases left unmatched: 9.